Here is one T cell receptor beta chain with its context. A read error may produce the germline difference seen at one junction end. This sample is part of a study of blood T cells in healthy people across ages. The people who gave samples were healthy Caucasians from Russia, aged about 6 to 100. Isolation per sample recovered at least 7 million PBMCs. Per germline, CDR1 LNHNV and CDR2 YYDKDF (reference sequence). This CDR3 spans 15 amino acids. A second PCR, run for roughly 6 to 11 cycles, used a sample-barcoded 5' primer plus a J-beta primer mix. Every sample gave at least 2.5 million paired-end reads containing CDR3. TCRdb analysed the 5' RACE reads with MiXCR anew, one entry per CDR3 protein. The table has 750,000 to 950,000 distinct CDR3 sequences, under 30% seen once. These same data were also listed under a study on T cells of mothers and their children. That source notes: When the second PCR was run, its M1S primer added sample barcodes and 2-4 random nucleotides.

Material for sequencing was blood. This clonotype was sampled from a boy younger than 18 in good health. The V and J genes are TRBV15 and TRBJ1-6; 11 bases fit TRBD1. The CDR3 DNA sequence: TGTGCCACCAGCAGAGGGGACAGGGGGAATTCACCCCTGCACTTT. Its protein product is CATSRGDRGNSPLHF.